This T cell receptor beta chain was identified in a study of shared clonotypes between healthy human individuals (dated by TCRdb to 2019 to 2021). In the study overall: A few men and a couple of women, aged 18 to 49 years, made up the cohort. For each donor, CD4 naive and CD4 memory were each run on three plates, CD8 naive on two plates, and CD8 memory on one plate. The study deeply sequenced blood TCR repertoires of five healthy adults to estimate repertoire size and the extent of clonotype sharing between individuals. Libraries were prepared and TCR repertoires were sequenced by different laboratories using diverse techniques, in order to increase sequencing depth and limit assay-specific biases. Per donor, leukapheresis produced somewhere between about 0.94 and 9 billion PBMCs.

TCR CDR3 regions were amplified from genomic DNA by multiplex PCR using the deep immunoSEQ assay. Genomic DNA extracted from each cell subset was distributed evenly over all wells of several immunoSEQ 96-well plates, and each plate served as one replicate. For sorted subsets, approximately 200 ng of genomic DNA, equivalent to 30,000 or so T cell genomes, went into each replicate PCR. Purified libraries were measured with a Qubit 3.0 fluorometer, size-checked on a Bioanalyzer 2100, and measured again with the KAPA Library Quantification kit. A separate single-read 150-cycle Illumina NextSeq 550 flow cell was used to sequence each immunoSEQ 96-well plate. Under the source paper's analysis protocol: Because only junctional sequences without quality scores were contained in the immunoSEQ output, filtering matching that applied to full-length reads could not be performed. Sequences were annotated with PyIR, a Python wrapper for IgBLAST v1.9, and V/J genes and CDR3 were assigned using IMGT germline references. Any read was removed if the V/J assignment was weak (E-value above 1e-6), the CDR3 was missing, or the read contained stop codons, out-of-frame junctions, or ambiguous translated residues. V3J clonotypes were defined as sequences sharing an identical inferred V gene, J gene, and CDR3 amino acid sequence. To compute the percentage overlap between repertoires, the number of shared unique clonotypes was divided by the size of the smaller repertoire. Richness of each repertoire was evaluated using RTK rarefaction, the Chao1 estimator, and Recon v2.1 estimates of unobserved clonotypes. OLGA was used to compute generation probabilities for all TCRbeta clonotypes that the gDNA method yielded from a handful of donors. TCRdb mirrors the immuneACCESS table, restricted to in-frame sequences. Some clones are absent from its copies; in checked studies, under half trace to an unresolved V gene, and the reason for the others is unknown. The DNA gave D and trimming, while V, J and clone size come from that table. A total of millions of clones appear in this sample, about 95% of them only once. 1.1% of the sample is in the top ten clones.

Broader findings and caveats from the paper: Even with the large sequencing depth, rarefaction of the sorted-subset datasets indicated that sequencing was incomplete. Naive subsets generally had larger estimated clonotype richness than memory subsets did. The genetic and exposure-history diversity represented was limited by the small number of donors. Pairwise subsampling led to the expectation that sequencing depth would affect the degree of clonotype sharing among donors. Compared with non-shared clonotypes, clonotypes shared by all four sorted-subset donors had higher generation probabilities. Only blood was sampled, and tissue TCR repertoires likely differ from those in blood. Sharing across a few donors was observed for roughly 5% of naive CD4, under 4% of naive CD8, roughly 2.3% of memory CD4, and less than 0.45% of memory CD8 clonotypes.

CD8 naive samples consisted of CD45RO-negative cells that were positively selected for CCR7, yielding a CD45RA+CCR7+ population without TemRA cells. Donors were healthy HIV-negative adults with no recently reported acute infections or vaccinations. Every donor was a Caucasian adult living in Nashville, Tennessee, USA. After blood collection by leukapheresis, PBMCs were isolated using Ficoll-Histopaque density gradient centrifugation and then cryopreserved in the vapor phase of liquid nitrogen. Analytical flow cytometry was used to check the purity and quantity of each magnetically sorted T cell population. Genomic DNA was isolated from every sorted fraction and measured by UV absorbance on a Nanodrop 2000c. Notes on this clone: Its antigen is not yet known. No much larger clone exists at a distance of one base, and base qualities are not known.

Reading the germline V gene (reference sequence) gives CDR1 LNHDA and CDR2 SQIVND. Relative to germline, V is 3 bases shorter and J is 0 bases shorter, with 12 bases between their ends. The CDR3 goes from the cysteine to the phenylalanine over 15 residues. The retained sequence is limited to the CDR3, 45 bases, with the frame set at the first base. Sequencing was carried out using naive CD8+ T cells sorted from blood. The cell subset or site label corresponds to: CD45RA+CCR7+. The chain is assembled from TRBV19 and TRBJ2-7; the D call is possibly TRBD1 or TRBD2, each sharing 5 bases. The origin of this receptor is a man aged 18 to 35 in good health. The CDR3: CASSIGGWTSYEQYF. Here is the DNA: TGTGCCAGTAGTATTGGGGGTTGGACCTCCTACGAGCAGTACTTC.